At least ten counts were recorded for the clone carrying this T cell receptor (beta chain). Its antigen is unknown. Each CDR3 protein is one row after TCRdb ran MiXCR on the 5' RACE reads. This table holds some 500,000 distinct CDR3 sequences, over 11% found once. Germline trimming cut 6 bases from V and 3 bases from J; bases unmatched to any gene: 8. The CDR3 extends over 16 amino acids. The sample is drawn from a study of identical twins. Study-level points and caveats: Within cord blood, abundant beta clonotypes carried fewer insertions, but memory repertoires showed no such trend. Models, which agreed with sharing between unrelated individuals, nonetheless underestimated the out-of-frame TCR alpha sharing seen in monozygotic twins. The conclusions drew on cross-sectional statistical analysis instead of tracking the same donors.

Everyone who gave samples was a healthy Caucasian. The data were also submitted as part of a second study, on yellow fever vaccine responses in identical twins.

This receptor was identified in a woman between 18 and 29 years old in good health. Sample: CD4+ T cells sorted from blood. The chain joins TRBV12-3 or TRBV12-4 to TRBJ2-2; TRBD1 aligns across 9 bases. The CDR3 reads CASSLATGGYTGELFF. The DNA for the CDR3 is TGTGCCAGCAGCCTCGCGACAGGGGGGTACACCGGGGAGCTGTTTTTT.